This T cell receptor (beta chain) was identified during a study of blood T cell repertoires in COVID-19. Overall study context: Nucleic acid was either cDNA or gDNA, and it came from T cells, B-cell-depleted T cells, or PBMCs.

Recruited during active infection, patients (from Seattle) were subsequently followed longitudinally. The V gene lost 6 bases and the J gene lost 7 bases, with 16 bases spanning the gap. Per germline, CDR1 SNHLY and CDR2 FYNNEI. This CDR3 has 14 amino acids. This clone has a single count. Original analysis: Reference gene primers were amplified, and this amplification served to estimate nucleated cell counts. Using immunoSEQ multiplex PCR, the repertoire was profiled, and TCRdb retains in-frame clones only, with some absent. The D gene and trimming were derived from the DNA, and the V and J assignments and clone size from that table. The sample has 200,000 or so clones; roughly 88% are singletons.

Sequenced input: peripheral blood. This chain connects TRBV2 to TRBJ1-5, with a weak D call TRBD1 (5 bases). The receptor's source is a man aged 50 or older with COVID-19, enrolled during active disease. The CDR3 loop is CASRGNRGGQPQHF. CDR3 DNA sequence: TGTGCCAGCAGGGGGAATAGGGGTGGGCAGCCCCAGCATTTT.